These T cell receptor beta chains were read from a single sample in a study of metastatic and nonmetastatic thyroid tumors. From the PCR reads, TCRdb re-called clones with MiXCR. The repertoire includes 40,000 or so clones, more than 45% of them detected once, and approximately 24% sits in the top ten. Sequenced sample: tumor tissue. Source of these receptors: a male donor with papillary thyroid cancer or a benign thyroid nodule (not recorded which). Some clones in this sample may be carry-over from other donors' samples. The CDR3 runs from the conserved cysteine through the conserved F or W. The D gene is left open where the match is weak. Only part of the rows carry a size: once, few, many, or a class if the clone is expanded.

NA TRBJ1-3 NA TRBV19 TGTGCCACCAATCCCACACAGGGAGCTGGAAACACCATATATTTT CATNPTQGAGNTIYF
TRBD1 TRBJ2-5 NA TRBV11-3 TGTGCCAGCAGCCGAGGGGGCAAAGAGACCCAGTACTTC CASSRGGKETQYF
NA TRBJ2-2 NA TRBV5-5 TGTGCCAGCAGCACGTGGACCGGGGAGCTGTTTTTT CASSTWTGELFF
TRBD1 TRBJ2-6 NA TRBV6-1 TGTGCCAGCAGTAAGGACAGGGAGGCTTGGGCCAACGTCCTGACTTTC CASSKDREAWANVLTF
NA TRBJ2-1 NA TRBV30 TGTGCCTGGACGCGACACAGCAATGAGCAGTTCTTC CAWTRHSNEQFF
NA TRBJ1-4 few TRBV28 TGTGCCAGCAGTTTACAGGCCTTCGAAAAACTGTTTTTT CASSLQAFEKLFF
NA TRBJ2-7 once TRBV5-1 TGCGCCAGCAGCATGAACTACGAGCAGTACTTC CASSMNYEQYF
TRBD1 TRBJ2-3 few TRBV6-1 TGTGCCAGCAGTGAAGCGCTGGGACAGGGCGCAGATACGCAGTATTTT CASSEALGQGADTQYF
NA TRBJ2-7 NA TRBV11-2 TGTGCCAGCAGCTTATCCCGAGAGCAGTACTTC CASSLSREQYF
TRBD1 TRBJ2-7 NA TRBV5-1 TGCGCCAGCAGATCTGGACAGGTAGCCTACGAGCAGTACTTC CASRSGQVAYEQYF
NA TRBJ2-1 few TRBV28 TGTGCCAGCAGTTTATGGGCACTCAATGAGCAGTTCTTC CASSLWALNEQFF
TRBD1 TRBJ1-2 few TRBV27 TGTGCCAGCAGTTTAACCGGGACAGGGGAGGGCTACACCTTC CASSLTGTGEGYTF
NA TRBJ2-5 NA TRBV12-3/TRBV12-4 TGTGCCAGCAGTTTATCACGCGAGACCCAGTACTTC CASSLSRETQYF
NA TRBJ1-1 NA TRBV11-2 TGTGCCAGCAGTTCCCTGGTGGGGGGGGCAGGTGAAGCTTTCTTT CASSSLVGGAGEAFF
NA TRBJ2-7 NA TRBV11-1 TGTGCCAGCAGCCTACAGGGTGACTACTCCTACGAGCAGTACTTC CASSLQGDYSYEQYF
NA TRBJ2-1 NA TRBV4-2 TGTGCCAGCAGCCAAGAGCGGGGCGTTAGGTATGAGCAGTTCTTC CASSQERGVRYEQFF
NA TRBJ1-1 NA TRBV5-4 TGTGCCAGCAGTAGGGGTTCGAGTGAAGCTTTCTTT CASSRGSSEAFF
TRBD1 TRBJ1-2 NA TRBV7-9 TGTGCCAGCATGTTAGAGGGGGACAGCAACTATGGCTACACCTTC CASMLEGDSNYGYTF
TRBD2 TRBJ2-1 NA TRBV11-2 TGTGCCAGCAGCTTATATCTAGCGGGGGCGCGGGATCAGTTCTTC CASSLYLAGARDQFF
NA TRBJ2-7 NA TRBV19 TGTGCCAGGTCCCGGGTCGGCTCCTACGAGCAGTACTTC CARSRVGSYEQYF
NA TRBJ1-1 few TRBV6-2/TRBV6-3 TGTGCCAGCAGTTACTTGTACGGAAACACTGAAGCTTTCTTT CASSYLYGNTEAFF
TRBD2 TRBJ2-2 once TRBV30 TGTGCCTGGAGGTGGGCTAGCGGGAGGTCCGGGGAGCTGTTTTTT CAWRWASGRSGELFF
NA TRBJ1-1 NA TRBV11-1 TGTGCCAGCAGCTTATATACGGGACAACTGAACACTGAAGCTTTCTTT CASSLYTGQLNTEAFF
NA TRBJ1-5 many TRBV6-1 TGTGCCAGCAGTGAAGAGACGGGGCATCAGCCCCAGCATTTT CASSEETGHQPQHF
NA TRBJ1-2 NA TRBV20-1 TGCAGTGTTTACCTGCGCCAACTGGGGGGCTACACCTTC CSVYLRQLGGYTF